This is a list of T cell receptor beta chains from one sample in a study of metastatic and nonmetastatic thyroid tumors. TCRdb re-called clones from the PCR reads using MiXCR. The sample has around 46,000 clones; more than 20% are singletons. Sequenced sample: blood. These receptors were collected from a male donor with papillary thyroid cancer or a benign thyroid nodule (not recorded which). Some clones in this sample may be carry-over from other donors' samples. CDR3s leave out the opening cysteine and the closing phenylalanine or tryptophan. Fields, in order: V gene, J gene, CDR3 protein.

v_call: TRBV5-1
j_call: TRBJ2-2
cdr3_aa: ASSVLEAGELF

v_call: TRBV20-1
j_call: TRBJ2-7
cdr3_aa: SALYVLAGDQQY

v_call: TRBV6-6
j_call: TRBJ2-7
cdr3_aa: ASSYRTSGSISYEQY

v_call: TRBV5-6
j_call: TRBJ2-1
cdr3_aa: ASSLRRNEQF

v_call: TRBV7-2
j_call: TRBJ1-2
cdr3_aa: ASSLGTGYHYGYT

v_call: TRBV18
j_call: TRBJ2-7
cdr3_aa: ASSPVTAYEQY

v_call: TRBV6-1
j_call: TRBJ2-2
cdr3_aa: ASNLVYSGELF

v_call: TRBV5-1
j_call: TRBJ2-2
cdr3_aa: ASSSFGTGVTGELF

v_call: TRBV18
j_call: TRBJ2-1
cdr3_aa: ASSPGRRNEQF

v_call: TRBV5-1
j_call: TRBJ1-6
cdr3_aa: ASSLEGGSPLH

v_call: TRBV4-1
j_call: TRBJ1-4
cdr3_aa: ASSQGRGVPEKLF

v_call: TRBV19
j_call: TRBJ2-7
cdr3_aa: ASSTPGQGANEQY

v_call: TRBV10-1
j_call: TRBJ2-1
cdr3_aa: ASSELGGLAGGEQF

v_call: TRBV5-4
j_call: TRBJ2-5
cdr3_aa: ASSPTRQGEETQY

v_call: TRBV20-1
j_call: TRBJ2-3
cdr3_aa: SARDQGAGDTQY

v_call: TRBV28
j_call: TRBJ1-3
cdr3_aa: ASSFWTGLSSGNTIY

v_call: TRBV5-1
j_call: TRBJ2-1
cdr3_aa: ASSLLTYPRGGLGNEQF

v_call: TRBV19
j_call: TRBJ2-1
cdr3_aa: ASSTGLGVNEQF

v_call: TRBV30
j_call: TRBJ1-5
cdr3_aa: ACVGANGVQPQH

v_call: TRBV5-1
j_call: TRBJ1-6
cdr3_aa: ASSLGTGRSPLH

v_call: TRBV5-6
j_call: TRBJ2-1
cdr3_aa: ASSWGGSPSYNEQF

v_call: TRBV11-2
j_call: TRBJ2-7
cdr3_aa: ASSTRGAGYEQY

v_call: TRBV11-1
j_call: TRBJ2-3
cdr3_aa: ASSLARSSADTQY

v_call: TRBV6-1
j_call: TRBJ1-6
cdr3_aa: ASSAGPYNSPLH

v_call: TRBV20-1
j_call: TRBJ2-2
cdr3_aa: SAARGGRELF

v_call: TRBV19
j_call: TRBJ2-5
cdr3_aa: ASSKGQETQY

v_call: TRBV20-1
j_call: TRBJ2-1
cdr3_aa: SAEGVYNEQF

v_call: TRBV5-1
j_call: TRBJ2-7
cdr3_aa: ASNPTGRGSYEQY

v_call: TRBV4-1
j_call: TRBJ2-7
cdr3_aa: ASSPAGGLERYEQY

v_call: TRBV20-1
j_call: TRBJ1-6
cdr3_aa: SARPGRGRPYSPLH

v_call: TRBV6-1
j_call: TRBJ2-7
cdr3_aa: ASSVRGALSYEQY

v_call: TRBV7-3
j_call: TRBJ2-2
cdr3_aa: ASSLIGTTNTGELF

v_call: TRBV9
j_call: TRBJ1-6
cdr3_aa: ASSQGWQTNSPLH

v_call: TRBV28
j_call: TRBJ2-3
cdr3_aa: ASRGTSTDTQY

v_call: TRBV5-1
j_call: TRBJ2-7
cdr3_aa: ASSLVAVGFYEQY

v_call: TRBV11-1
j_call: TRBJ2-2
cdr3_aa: ASSLGTTFGELF

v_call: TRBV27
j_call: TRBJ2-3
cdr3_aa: ASSLWGPGTGRGTDTQY

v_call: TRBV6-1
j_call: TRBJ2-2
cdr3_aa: ASITGEAGELF

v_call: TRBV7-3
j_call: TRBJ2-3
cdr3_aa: ASSSTGTGADTQY

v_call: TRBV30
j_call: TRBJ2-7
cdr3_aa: AWRSAGRNYYEQY

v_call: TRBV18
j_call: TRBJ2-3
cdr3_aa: TSSPDSVADTRY

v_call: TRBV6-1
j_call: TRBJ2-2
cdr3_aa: ASSETGQGGTGELF

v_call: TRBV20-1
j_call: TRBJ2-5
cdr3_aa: SATGLAANRETQY

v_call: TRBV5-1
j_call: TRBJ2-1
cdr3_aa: ASSQTPLAARNNEQF

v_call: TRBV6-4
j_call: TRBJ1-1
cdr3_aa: ASSASPTNTEAF

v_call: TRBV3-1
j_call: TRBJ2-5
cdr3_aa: ASSQGVAGDQETQY

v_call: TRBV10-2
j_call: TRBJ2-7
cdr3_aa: ASSPGLAGFYEQY